This T cell receptor beta chain was sequenced in a study of blood T cells in healthy people across ages (dated by TCRdb to the mid-2010s). In terms of the full investigation: Template switching captured roughly one uniquely barcoded TCR beta cDNA molecule per two T cells in model experiments. Two additional independent replicas of 1 million unique cDNA reads from the same blood draw were analyzed for two donors (one aged 18 to 30 and one aged 80 or older). Donors of different ages were randomly distributed across sequencing lanes to avoid experimental bias. Four age groups were formed from the donors: young (average approximately 15 years), middle-aged (approximately 42), aged (over 55) and long-lived (approximately 78). The study measured age-related changes in TCR beta repertoire diversity using deep sequencing normalized with unique cDNA molecular identifiers. What the work shows at the level of the full study, not this receptor alone: The CMV infection status of donors was not known, potentially confounding age-related changes in expanded clonotypes. Observed TCR beta diversity per million T cells fell roughly linearly with age, and a significant reduction was already apparent by age around 40. Compared with the aged group, the long-lived group had more naive CD4+ T cells, fewer expanded clones and increased TCR diversity, a pattern suggesting age selection. Observed TCR beta diversity correlated strongly with the percentage of naive T cells measured by flow cytometry. Estimates of total diversity from one million sequenced T cells were regarded as lower bounds and underestimates. Conclusive comparison of naive and antigen-experienced compartments was prevented by the profiling of bulk unsorted PBMCs.

Receptor libraries were prepared by 5' RACE. Sequencing used an Illumina HiSeq 2500. A second PCR of about 6 to 11 cycles was run with a J-beta primer mix and a sample-barcoded 5' primer. A template-switch 5' adaptor carrying 12 random nucleotides introduced a unique molecular identifier onto each TCR beta cDNA molecule. At least 3 million CDR3-containing paired-end reads were obtained from each sample. First-strand cDNA synthesis was performed from all RNA using the Mint cDNA synthesis kit, with priming by a TRBC-specific oligonucleotide. Following uracil-DNA glycosylase treatment, all cDNA underwent a first 18-cycle PCR with the universal primers M1SS and BC2_uni_R. The paper's processing steps were these. For normalization, 1 million high-quality reads, each with a distinct molecular identifier, were randomly selected from each sample. Instead of being binned into consensus sequences, reads with shared molecular identifiers were discarded. MiTCR, run with a Q25 quality threshold and the strictest error-elimination algorithm, handled CDR3 identification, clonotype clustering and error correction. A nonparametric unseen species model using Euler transformation provided a lower-bound estimate of total TCR beta diversity. The public reads were reanalyzed by TCRdb: fastp trimming at Q25, MiXCR alignment, in-frame beta chains only. Rows with one shared CDR3 protein collapse into an entry with the most common genes and DNA. TCRdb, not the authors, supplied the V and J calls. For this sample the table gives 700,000 to 1,000,000 distinct CDR3 sequences, of which more than 40% were detected only once. Clones ranked in the top ten supply 15% to 25% of the sample.

V is pared back by 3 bases and J by 4 bases, with 13 bases lying between the germline termini. CDR1 and CDR2, per the germline V gene (reference sequence), are DFQATT and SNEGSKA. Taken from cysteine to phenylalanine, the CDR3 has 14 residues. The CDR3 DNA has 42 bases and is translated from base 1. Systemically healthy Caucasian individuals from Russia, over 30 in total and aged about 6 to 100 years, were included as donors. Around 10 milliliters of peripheral blood were collected from each donor into EDTA-treated Vacutainer tubes. Ficoll-Paque density-gradient centrifugation was used to isolate PBMCs, with at least 6.5 million per sample. Total RNA, at least 6 micrograms per sample, was extracted from PBMCs with Trizol reagent. For every donor, an aliquot of PBMCs went through flow cytometry to measure the percentages of naive CD45RAhigh/CD27high T cells. A word on this clonotype: Its recognized antigen is unknown. One base away there is no much larger clone; base qualities are not given.

The specimen sequenced was blood. This receptor was obtained from a man aged 60 to 75 in good health. The sequence is built from TRBV20-1 and TRBJ2-1; the D region possibly corresponds to TRBD2 (5 bases align). The CDR3 reads CSASMPSGYNEQFF. The DNA is TGCAGTGCTAGTATGCCGTCGGGATACAATGAGCAGTTCTTC.